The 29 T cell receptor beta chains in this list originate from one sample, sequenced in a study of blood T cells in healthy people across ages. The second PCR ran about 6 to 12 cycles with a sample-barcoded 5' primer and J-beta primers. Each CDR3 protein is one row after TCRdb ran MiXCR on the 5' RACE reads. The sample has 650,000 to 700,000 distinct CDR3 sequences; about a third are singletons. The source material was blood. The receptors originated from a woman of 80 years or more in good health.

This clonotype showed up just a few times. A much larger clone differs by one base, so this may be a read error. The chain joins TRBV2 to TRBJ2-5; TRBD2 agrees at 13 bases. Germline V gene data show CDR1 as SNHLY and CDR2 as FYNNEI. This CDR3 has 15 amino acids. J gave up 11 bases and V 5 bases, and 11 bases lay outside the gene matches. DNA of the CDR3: TGTGCCAGCAGTCCCGGACTAGCGGGGGCCGGGGAGCAGTACTTC. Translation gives CASSPGLAGAGEQYF.

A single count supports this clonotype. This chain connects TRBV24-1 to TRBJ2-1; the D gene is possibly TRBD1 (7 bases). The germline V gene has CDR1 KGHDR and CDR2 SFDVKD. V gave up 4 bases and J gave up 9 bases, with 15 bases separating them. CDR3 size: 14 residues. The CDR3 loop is CATSDSQGRREQFF. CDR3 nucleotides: TGTGCCACCAGTGACTCACAGGGGAGGCGTGAGCAGTTCTTC.

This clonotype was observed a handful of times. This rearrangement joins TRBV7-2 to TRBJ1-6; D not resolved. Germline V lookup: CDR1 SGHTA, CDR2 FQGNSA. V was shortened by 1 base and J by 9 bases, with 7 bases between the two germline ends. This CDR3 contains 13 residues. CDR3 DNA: TGTGCCAGCAGCTTAGGGGTGGGTTCACCCCTCCACTTT. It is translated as CASSLGVGSPLHF. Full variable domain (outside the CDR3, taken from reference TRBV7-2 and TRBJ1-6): GAGVSQSPSNKVTEKGKDVELRCDPISGHTALYWYRQSLGQGLEFLIYFQGNSAPDKSGLPSDRFSAERTGGSVSTLTIQRTQQEDSAVYLCASSLGVGSPLHFGNGTRLTVT.

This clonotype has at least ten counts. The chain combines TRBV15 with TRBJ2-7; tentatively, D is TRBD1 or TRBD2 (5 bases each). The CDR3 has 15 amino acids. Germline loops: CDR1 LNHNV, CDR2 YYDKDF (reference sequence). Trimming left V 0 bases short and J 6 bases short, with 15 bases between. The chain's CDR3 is CATSRERAQGREQYF. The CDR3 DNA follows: TGTGCCACCAGCAGAGAGAGGGCGCAGGGCCGCGAGCAGTACTTC.

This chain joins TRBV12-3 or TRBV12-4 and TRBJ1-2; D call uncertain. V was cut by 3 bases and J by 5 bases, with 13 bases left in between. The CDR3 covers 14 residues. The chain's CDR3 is CASSLGGFEYGYTF. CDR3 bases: TGTGCCAGCAGTTTGGGAGGGTTTGAGTATGGCTACACCTTC.

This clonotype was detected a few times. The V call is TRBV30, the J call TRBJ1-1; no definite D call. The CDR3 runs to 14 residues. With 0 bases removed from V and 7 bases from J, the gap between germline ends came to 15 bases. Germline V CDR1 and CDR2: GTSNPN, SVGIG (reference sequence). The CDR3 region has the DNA TGTGCCTGGAGTGTGCTAGGATACACTGATGAAGCTTTCTTT. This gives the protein CAWSVLGYTDEAFF.

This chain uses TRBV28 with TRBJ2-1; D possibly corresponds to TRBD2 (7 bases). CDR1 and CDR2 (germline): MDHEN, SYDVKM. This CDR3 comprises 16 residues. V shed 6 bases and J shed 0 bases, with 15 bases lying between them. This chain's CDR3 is CASRYGGPGSYNEQFF. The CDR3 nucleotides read TGTGCCAGCAGGTACGGGGGGCCGGGCTCCTACAATGAGCAGTTCTTC.

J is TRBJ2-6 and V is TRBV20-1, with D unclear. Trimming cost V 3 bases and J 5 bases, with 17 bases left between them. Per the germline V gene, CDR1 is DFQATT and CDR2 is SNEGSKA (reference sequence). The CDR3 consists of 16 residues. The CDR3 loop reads CSASRTALPRANVLTF. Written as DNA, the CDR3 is TGCAGTGCTAGCCGTACCGCCCTTCCCCGGGCCAACGTCCTGACTTTC.

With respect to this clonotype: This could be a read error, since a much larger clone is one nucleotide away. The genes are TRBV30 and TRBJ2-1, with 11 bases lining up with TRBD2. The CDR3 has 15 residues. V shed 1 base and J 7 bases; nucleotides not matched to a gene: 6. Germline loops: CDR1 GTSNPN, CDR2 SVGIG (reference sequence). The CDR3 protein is CAWSGRLAGRNEQFF. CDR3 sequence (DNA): TGTGCCTGGAGTGGAAGACTAGCGGGGAGAAATGAGCAGTTCTTC. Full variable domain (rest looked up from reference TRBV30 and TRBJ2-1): SQTIHQWPATLVQPVGSPLSLECTVEGTSNPNLYWYRQAAGRGLQLLFYSVGIGQISSEVPQNLSASRPQDRQFILSSKKLLLSDSGFYLCAWSGRLAGRNEQFFGPGTRLTVL.

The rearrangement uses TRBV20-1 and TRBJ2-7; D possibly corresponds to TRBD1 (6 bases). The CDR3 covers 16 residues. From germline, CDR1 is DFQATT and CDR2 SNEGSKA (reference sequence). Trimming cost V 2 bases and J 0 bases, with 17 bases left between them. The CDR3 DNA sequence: TGCAGTGCTAGACCCTCATCGACAGGACACTCCTACGAGCAGTACTTC. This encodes CSARPSSTGHSYEQYF.

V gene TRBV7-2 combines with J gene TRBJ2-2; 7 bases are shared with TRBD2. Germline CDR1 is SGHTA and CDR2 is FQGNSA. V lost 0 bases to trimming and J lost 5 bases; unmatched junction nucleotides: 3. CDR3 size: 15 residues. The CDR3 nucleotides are TGTGCCAGCAGCTTAGCGAGGCGGGGGACCGGGGAGCTGTTTTTT. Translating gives CASSLARRGTGELFF.

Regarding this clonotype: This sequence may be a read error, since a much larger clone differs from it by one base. DNA for the CDR3: TGTGCCAGCAGCTTGACTAGCGGGGGAGGTAATGAGCAGTACTTC. Translating gives CASSLTSGGGNEQYF. The chain recombines TRBV7-2 with TRBJ2-7, with TRBD2 matching 12 bases. After removal of 3 bases from V and 7 bases from J, the junction contained 7 bases not matched to a gene. From germline, CDR1 is SGHTA and CDR2 FQGNSA. This CDR3 contains 15 residues.

The CDR3 DNA reads TGCAGTGCTAGAGATGAAACTAGCGGGGTGAGCTCCTACAATGAGCAGTTCTTC. This gives the protein CSARDETSGVSSYNEQFF. The chain couples TRBV20-1 to TRBJ2-1; TRBD2 matches 10 bases. Germline CDR1 is DFQATT and CDR2 is SNEGSKA (reference sequence). This CDR3 has 18 amino acids. The junction had 8 bases not matched to a gene; V was cut back by 0 bases and J by 0 bases.

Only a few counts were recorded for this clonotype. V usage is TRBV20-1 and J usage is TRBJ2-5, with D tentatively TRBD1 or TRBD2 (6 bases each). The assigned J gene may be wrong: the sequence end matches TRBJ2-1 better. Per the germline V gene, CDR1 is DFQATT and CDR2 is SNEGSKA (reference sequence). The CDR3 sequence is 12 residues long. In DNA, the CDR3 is TGCAGAGCACAGGGAGGTCAAGAGACCCAGTTCTTC. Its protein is CRAQGGQETQFF.

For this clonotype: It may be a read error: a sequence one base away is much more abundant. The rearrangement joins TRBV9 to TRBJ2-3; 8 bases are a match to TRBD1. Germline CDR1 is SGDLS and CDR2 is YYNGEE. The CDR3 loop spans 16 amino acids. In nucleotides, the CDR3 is TGTGCCAGCAGCGACGAGACAGGGGTGACGCCAGATACGCCGTATTTT. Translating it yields CASSDETGVTPDTPYF. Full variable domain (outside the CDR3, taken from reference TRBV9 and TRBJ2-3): DSGVTQTPKHLITATGQRVTLRCSPRSGDLSVYWYQQSLDQGLQFLIQYYNGEERAKGNILERFSAQQFPDLHSELNLSSLELGDSALYFCASSDETGVTPDTPYFGPGTRLTVL.

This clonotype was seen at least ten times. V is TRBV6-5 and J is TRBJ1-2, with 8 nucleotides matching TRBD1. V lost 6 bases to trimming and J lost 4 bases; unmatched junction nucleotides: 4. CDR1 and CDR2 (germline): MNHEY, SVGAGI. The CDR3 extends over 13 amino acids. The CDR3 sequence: CASRRGQGYGYTF. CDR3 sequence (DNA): TGTGCCAGCAGACGAGGACAGGGCTATGGCTACACCTTC.

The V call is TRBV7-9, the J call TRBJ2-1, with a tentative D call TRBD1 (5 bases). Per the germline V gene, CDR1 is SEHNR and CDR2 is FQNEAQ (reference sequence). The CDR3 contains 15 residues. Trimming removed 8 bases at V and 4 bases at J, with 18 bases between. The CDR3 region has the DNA TGTGCCAGCCTTACCGGGCAGGGCGATTACAATGAGCAGTTCTTC. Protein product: CASLTGQGDYNEQFF.

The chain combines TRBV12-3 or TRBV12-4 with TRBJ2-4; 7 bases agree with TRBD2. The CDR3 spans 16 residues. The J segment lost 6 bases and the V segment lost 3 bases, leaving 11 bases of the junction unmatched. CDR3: CASSLEGGARRNIQYF. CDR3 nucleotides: TGTGCCAGCAGTTTGGAGGGAGGGGCCAGGAGAAACATTCAGTACTTC.

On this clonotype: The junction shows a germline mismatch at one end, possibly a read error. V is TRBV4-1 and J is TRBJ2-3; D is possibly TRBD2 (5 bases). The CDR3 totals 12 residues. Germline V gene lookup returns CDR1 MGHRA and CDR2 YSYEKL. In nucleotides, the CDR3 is TGCACCAGCCGGGGATCCGCAGATACGCAGTATTTT. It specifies CTSRGSADTQYF.

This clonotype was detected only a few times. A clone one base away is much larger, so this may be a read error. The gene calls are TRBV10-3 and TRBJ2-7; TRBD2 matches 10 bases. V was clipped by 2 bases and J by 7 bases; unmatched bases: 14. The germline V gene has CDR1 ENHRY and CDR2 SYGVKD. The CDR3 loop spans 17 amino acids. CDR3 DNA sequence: TGTGCCATCAGTGAGATTCTAGCGGGGGCCTTATACAATGAGCAGTACTTC. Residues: CAISEILAGALYNEQYF.

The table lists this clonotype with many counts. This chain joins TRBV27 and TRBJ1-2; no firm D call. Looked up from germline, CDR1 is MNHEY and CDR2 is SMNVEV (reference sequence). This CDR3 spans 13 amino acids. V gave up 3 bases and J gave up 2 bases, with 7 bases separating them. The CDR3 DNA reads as TGTGCCAGCAGTTTTGAGGGAAACTATGGCTACACCTTC. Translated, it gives CASSFEGNYGYTF.

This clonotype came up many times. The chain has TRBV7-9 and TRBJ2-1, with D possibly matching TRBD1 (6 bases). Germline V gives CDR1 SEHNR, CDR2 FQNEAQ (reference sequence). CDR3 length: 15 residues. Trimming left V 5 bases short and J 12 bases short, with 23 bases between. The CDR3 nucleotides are TGTGCCAGCAGCCCGGACGTGAGGACAGACCTTGCGCAGTTCTTC. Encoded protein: CASSPDVRTDLAQFF.

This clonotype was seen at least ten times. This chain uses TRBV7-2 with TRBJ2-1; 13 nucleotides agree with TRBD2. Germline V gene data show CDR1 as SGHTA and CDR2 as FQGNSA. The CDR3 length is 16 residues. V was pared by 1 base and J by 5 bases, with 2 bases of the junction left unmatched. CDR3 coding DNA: TGTGCCAGCAGCTTAGGACTAGCGGGGGGCCACAATGAGCAGTTCTTC. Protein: CASSLGLAGGHNEQFF.

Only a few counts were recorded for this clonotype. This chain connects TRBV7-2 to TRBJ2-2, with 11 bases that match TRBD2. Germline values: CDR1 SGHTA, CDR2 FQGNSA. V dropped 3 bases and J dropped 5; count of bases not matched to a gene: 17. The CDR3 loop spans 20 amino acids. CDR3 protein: CASSFPLPQIAGGRTGELFF. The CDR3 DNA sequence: TGTGCCAGCAGCTTCCCTCTTCCCCAAATAGCGGGGGGGCGAACCGGGGAGCTGTTTTTT.

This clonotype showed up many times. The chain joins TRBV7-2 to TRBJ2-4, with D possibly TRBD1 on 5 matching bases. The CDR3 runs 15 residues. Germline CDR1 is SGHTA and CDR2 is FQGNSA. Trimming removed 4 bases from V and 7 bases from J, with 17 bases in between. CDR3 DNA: TGTGCCAGCAGCTCGACCCCACAGGTCTTGAACATTCAGTACTTC. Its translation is CASSSTPQVLNIQYF.

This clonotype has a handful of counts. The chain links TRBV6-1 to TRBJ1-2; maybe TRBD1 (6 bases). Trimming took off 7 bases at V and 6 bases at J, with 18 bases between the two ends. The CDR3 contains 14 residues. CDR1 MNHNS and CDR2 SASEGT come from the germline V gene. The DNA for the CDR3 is TGTGCCAGCACTGGAGGAGGAGGGGGGGATGGCTACACCTTC. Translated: CASTGGGGGDGYTF.

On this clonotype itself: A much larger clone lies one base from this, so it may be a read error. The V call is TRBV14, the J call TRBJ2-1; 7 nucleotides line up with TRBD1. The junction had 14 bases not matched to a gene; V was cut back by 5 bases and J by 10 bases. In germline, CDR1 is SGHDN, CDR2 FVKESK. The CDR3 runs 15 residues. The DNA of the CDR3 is TGTGCCAGCAGCTGGAACCGGGACAGCCGCTACGAGCAGTTCTTC. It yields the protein CASSWNRDSRYEQFF. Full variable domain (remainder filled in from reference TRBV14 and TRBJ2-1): EAGVTQFPSHSVIEKGQTVTLRCDPISGHDNLYWYRRVMGKEIKFLLHFVKESKQDESGMPNNRFLAERTGGTYSTLKVQPAELEDSGVYFCASSWNRDSRYEQFFGPGTRLTVL.

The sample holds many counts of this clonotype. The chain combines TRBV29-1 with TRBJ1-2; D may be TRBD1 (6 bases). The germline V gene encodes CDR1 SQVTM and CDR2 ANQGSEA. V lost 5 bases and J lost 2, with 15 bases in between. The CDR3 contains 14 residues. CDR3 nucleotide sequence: TGCAGCGTTCCCGACGAGGGGGGCAACTATGGCTACACCTTC. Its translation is CSVPDEGGNYGYTF. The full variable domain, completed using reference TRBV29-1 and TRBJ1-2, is SAVISQKPSRDICQRGTSLTIQCQVDSQVTMMFWYRQQPGQSLTLIATANQGSEATYESGFVIDKFPISRPNLTFSTLTVSNMSPEDSSIYLCSVPDEGGNYGYTFGSGTRLTVV.

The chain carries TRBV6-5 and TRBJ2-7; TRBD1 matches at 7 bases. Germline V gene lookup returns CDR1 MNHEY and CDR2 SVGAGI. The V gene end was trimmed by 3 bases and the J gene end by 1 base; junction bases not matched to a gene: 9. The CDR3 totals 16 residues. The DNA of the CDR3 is TGTGCCAGCAGTTATACTCCGGACAGGCTTTCCTACGAGCAGTACTTC. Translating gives CASSYTPDRLSYEQYF.